This T cell receptor (beta chain) stems from a study of blood T cell repertoires in COVID-19 (TCRdb year 2020). Background on the whole study: The collaborator samples originated in the United States, Italy and Spain and spanned the acute and convalescent phases of COVID-19. Sample metadata almost always included a de-identified subject ID, COVID-19 status, age in years and sex. Where HLA class I and class II types were available, the types were taken from metadata supplied by the sample provider, not from assay-based typing. A freely available public database, intended as a resource for researchers studying the immune response to SARS-CoV-2, is where the repertoires were released. The dataset comprised deeply sampled blood TCRbeta repertoires from subjects exposed to, actively infected with, or recovered from COVID-19. The material from the prospective study consisted of cDNA or gDNA derived from T cells, B-cell-depleted T cells, or PBMCs. The samples were drawn from two sources: the first 160 participants of the ongoing ImmuneRACE study, and 1,000 to 1,500 subjects contributed by 6 global collaborators.

CDR1 and CDR2, per the germline V gene (reference sequence), are LNHDA and SQIVND. From cysteine to phenylalanine, the CDR3 is 14 amino acids long. The retained sequence is limited to the CDR3, 42 bases, with the frame set at the first base. The V and J ends are trimmed by 6 bases and 0 bases, leaving 8 bases between them. One collaborating source in Seattle enrolled patients during active infection and followed them longitudinally through the course of disease. Collaborating institutions collected whole blood in K2EDTA tubes following their own protocols. Collaborator samples were shipped for TCRbeta analysis as frozen whole blood, isolated PBMCs, or DNA extracted from either sample type. The immunoSEQ Assay, a bias-controlled multiplex PCR, was used to amplify TCRbeta CDR3 regions from genomic DNA. Per the original workflow: The number of nucleated cells in each sample was estimated by amplification of reference gene primers within the assay. To quantify the absolute abundance of each unique TCRbeta CDR3 rearrangement, sequence reads were collapsed and filtered. For each sample, productive Simpson clonality was calculated as the square root of Simpson's diversity index over productive rearrangements. The immuneACCESS repertoire file appears here via TCRdb, limited to in-frame rearrangements. These files lack a portion of the clones; in checked studies, under half of the deficit traces to unresolved V genes, and the cause of the others is not known. V and J calls and clone size follow that table, whereas D and trimming were derived from the DNA. For this sample the table gives about 300,000 clones, of which around nine tenths were detected only once. Of the sample, over 1.5% falls within the top ten clones.

This clone was observed a single time. Its antigen is not yet known. The record has no base qualities; no much larger clone is one base away. Overall study results and their limits: How much clinical and demographic metadata was included differed by source and by participant, and the metadata was provided uncurated.

The rearrangement combines TRBV19 with TRBJ1-4; possibly the D gene is TRBD1, per 6 matching bases. Sequenced: peripheral blood. This sequence originates from a woman aged 30 to 39 with COVID-19, enrolled during active disease. In nucleotides, the sequence is TGTGCCAGTAGGGACAGTTCAACTAATGAAAAACTGTTTTTT. Its coded protein is CASRDSSTNEKLFF.